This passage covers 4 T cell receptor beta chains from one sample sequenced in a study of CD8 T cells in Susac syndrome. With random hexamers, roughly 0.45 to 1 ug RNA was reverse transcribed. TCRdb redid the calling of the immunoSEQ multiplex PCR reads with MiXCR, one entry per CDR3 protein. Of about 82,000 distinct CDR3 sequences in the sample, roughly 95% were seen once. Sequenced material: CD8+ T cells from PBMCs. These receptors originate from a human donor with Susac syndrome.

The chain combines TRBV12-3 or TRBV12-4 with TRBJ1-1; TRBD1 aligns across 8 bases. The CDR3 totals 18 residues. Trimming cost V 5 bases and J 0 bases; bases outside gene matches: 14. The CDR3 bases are TGTGCCAGCAGTCCGCTCAGGGGGCTCGGGAGGGTGAACACTGAAGCTTTCTTT. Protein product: CASSPLRGLGRVNTEAFF.

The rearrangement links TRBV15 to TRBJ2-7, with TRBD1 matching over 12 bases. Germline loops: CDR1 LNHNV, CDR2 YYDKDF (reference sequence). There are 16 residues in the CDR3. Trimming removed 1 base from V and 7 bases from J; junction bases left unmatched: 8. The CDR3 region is CATSRARDRGLREQYF. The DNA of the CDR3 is TGTGCCACCAGCAGAGCGAGGGACAGGGGGCTCAGAGAGCAGTACTTC.

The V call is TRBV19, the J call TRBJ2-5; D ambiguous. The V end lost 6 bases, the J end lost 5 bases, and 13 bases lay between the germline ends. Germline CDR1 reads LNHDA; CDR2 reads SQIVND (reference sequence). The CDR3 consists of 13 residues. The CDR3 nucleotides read TGTGCCAGTAGCCTTGTCGGGTCCGAGACCCAGTACTTC. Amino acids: CASSLVGSETQYF.

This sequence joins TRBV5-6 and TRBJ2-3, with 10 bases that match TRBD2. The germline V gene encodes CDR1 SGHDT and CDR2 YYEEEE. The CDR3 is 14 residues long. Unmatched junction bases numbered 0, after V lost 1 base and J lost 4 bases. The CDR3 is CASSLSGGADTQYF. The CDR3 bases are TGTGCCAGCAGCTTGAGCGGGGGGGCAGATACGCAGTATTTT.